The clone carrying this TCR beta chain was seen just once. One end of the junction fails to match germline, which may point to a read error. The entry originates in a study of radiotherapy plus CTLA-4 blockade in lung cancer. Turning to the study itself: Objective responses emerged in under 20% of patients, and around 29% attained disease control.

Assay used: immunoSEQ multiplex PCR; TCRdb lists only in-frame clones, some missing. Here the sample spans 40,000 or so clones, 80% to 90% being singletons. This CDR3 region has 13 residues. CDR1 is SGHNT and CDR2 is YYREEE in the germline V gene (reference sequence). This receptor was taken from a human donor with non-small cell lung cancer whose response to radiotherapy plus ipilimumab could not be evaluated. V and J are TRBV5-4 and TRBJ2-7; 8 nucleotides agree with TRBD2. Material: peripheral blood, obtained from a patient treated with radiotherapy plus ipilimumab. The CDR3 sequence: CTSSLAGGDEQYF. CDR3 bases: TGTACCAGCAGCTTGGCCGGGGGGGACGAGCAGTACTTC.